These 7 T cell receptor beta chains came from one sample sequenced in a study of human T cells and chemical hapten exposure. TCRdb independently ran MiXCR on the RACE reads; one entry per CDR3 protein. Of over 300,000 distinct CDR3 sequences listed, approximately 5.1% are singletons. As for time point: pre-sensitization, week 0. The treatment denotes: therapeutic diphenylcyclopropenone sensitization with weekly scalp DPC. Material: whole blood, obtained in connection with sensitization to the hapten diphenylcyclopropenone (DPC). The receptor set was obtained from a woman between 50 and 59 years old with alopecia areata. Some clones in this sample may be carry-over from other donors' samples.

This clonotype showed up just a few times. The chain recombines TRBV20-1 with TRBJ2-1; 9 positions match TRBD2. Germline V gene sequence: CDR1 DFQATT, CDR2 SNEGSKA (reference sequence). CDR3 length: 15 amino acids. The junction had 13 bases not matched to a gene; V was cut back by 8 bases and J by 5 bases. The CDR3 nucleotides read TGCAGTACCACCTCTGTAGCGGGAGTTAACAATGAGCAGTTCTTC. It codes for CSTTSVAGVNNEQFF.

The chain combines TRBV7-9 with TRBJ1-1; D perhaps matches TRBD1 (5 bases). Germline CDR1 is SEHNR and CDR2 is FQNEAQ (reference sequence). This CDR3 is built from 14 residues. V was clipped by 6 bases and J by 1 base, with 12 bases between them. The CDR3 DNA reads as TGTGCCAGCAGATACCTGACAGCGAACACTGAAGCTTTCTTT. Protein product: CASRYLTANTEAFF.

This clonotype was detected many times. The chain uses TRBV5-6 and TRBJ2-1, with 10 bases fitting TRBD2. The CDR3 is made up of 16 amino acids. V lost 2 bases to trimming and J lost 0 bases; unmatched junction nucleotides: 2. CDR1 SGHDT and CDR2 YYEEEE come from the germline V gene. In nucleotides, the CDR3 is TGTGCCAGCAGCTTAGGACTAGCGGCCTCCTACAATGAGCAGTTCTTC. Protein: CASSLGLAASYNEQFF.

At least ten counts were recorded for this clonotype. This chain connects TRBV6-5 to TRBJ1-2; tentative D call: TRBD1 (6 bases). This CDR3 comprises 17 residues. V was clipped by 1 base and J by 8 bases, with 23 bases between them. Germline V gene sequence: CDR1 MNHEY, CDR2 SVGAGI. In DNA form, the CDR3 reads TGTGCCAGCAGTTACTTACGGTTTGTCCCGGACAGAGGCGGCTACACCTTC. It is translated as CASSYLRFVPDRGGYTF.

This clonotype has ten or more counts. The chain combines TRBV28 with TRBJ2-3; 8 nucleotides align to TRBD2. The CDR3 sequence is 17 residues long. CDR1 MDHEN and CDR2 SYDVKM come from the germline V gene. The trim removed 2 bases at V and 4 bases at J, leaving 11 bases unmatched. The CDR3: CASSLRLAGAWPDTQYF. Written as DNA, the CDR3 is TGTGCCAGCAGTTTAAGGCTAGCGGGTGCTTGGCCAGATACGCAGTATTTT.

The chain links TRBV29-1 to TRBJ1-1, with TRBD1 matching 7 bases. V lost 8 bases and J lost 4; bases outside the gene matches: 10. CDR3 length: 13 amino acids. The germline V gene has CDR1 SQVTM and CDR2 ANQGSEA. This CDR3 is CSIYRGKGTEAFF. The CDR3 DNA reads as TGCAGCATATACAGGGGCAAGGGCACTGAAGCTTTCTTT.

This clonotype was counted ten times or more. This chain connects TRBV9 to TRBJ1-6; 7 bases fit TRBD1. Trimming took 2 bases from V and 9 from J; bases not matched to a gene: 11. This CDR3 contains 16 residues. Germline CDR1 reads SGDLS; CDR2 reads YYNGEE. CDR3 sequence reads: CASSVDPGQQISPLHF. In DNA, the CDR3 is TGTGCCAGCAGCGTCGACCCGGGACAGCAGATTTCACCCCTCCACTTT.